This T cell receptor (beta chain) was sequenced in a study of blood T cell repertoires in COVID-19 (dated by TCRdb to the early 2020s). Regarding the complete study: Samples from collaborators originated in the United States, Italy and Spain and spanned both the acute and convalescent phases of COVID-19. Samples were obtained from the ongoing ImmuneRACE study (first 160 participants) and from 1,254 subjects provided by 6 global collaborators. The repertoires were released in a freely available public database meant as a resource for research on the immune response to SARS-CoV-2. The sample metadata nearly always contained a de-identified subject ID, COVID-19 status, age in years and sex. The dataset comprised deeply sampled blood TCRbeta repertoires from subjects exposed to, actively infected with, or recovered from COVID-19. The material from the prospective study consisted of cDNA or gDNA derived from T cells, B-cell-depleted T cells, or PBMCs. HLA class I and class II types, where available, came from metadata supplied by the sample provider rather than from assay-based typing. General conclusions and limits of the study: Clinical and demographic metadata were provided uncurated, with the amount varying by source and participant.

This clone was found a few times. The clone's antigen remains unknown. No much larger clone exists at a distance of one base, and base qualities are not known. CDR1 and CDR2 were assigned from the germline V gene as MNHEY and SVGEGT. Ends trimmed: V by 0 bases, J by 5 bases; bases unmatched to a gene: 1. The CDR3 has 14 amino acids, counting the end cysteine and phenylalanine. Of all the DNA, just the CDR3 is kept, 42 bases in frame from base 1. The collaborating institutions used their own protocols to collect whole blood in K2EDTA tubes. For TCRbeta analysis, collaborator samples were shipped as frozen whole blood, as isolated PBMCs, or as DNA extracted from either sample type. The immunoSEQ Assay, a bias-controlled multiplex PCR, was used to amplify TCRbeta CDR3 regions from genomic DNA. The published analysis was carried out like this. The number of nucleated cells in each sample was estimated by amplification of reference gene primers within the assay. To quantify the absolute abundance of each unique TCRbeta CDR3 rearrangement, sequence reads were collapsed and filtered. For each sample, productive Simpson clonality was calculated as the square root of Simpson's diversity index across productive rearrangements. TCRdb mirrors the immuneACCESS table, restricted to in-frame sequences. Some clones are absent from its copies; in checked studies, under half trace to an unresolved V gene, and the reason for the others is unknown. The V and J calls and clone size come from that table; D and trimming were worked out from the DNA. The table for this sample lists about 120,000 clones; about four fifths of them were counted only once. In total, the top ten clones hold approximately 5% of the sample.

The chain was built from TRBV6-2 or TRBV6-3 and TRBJ1-1, with 9 junctional bases fitting TRBD1. This receptor was obtained from a woman in her 70s with acute or convalescent COVID-19. The specimen sequenced was peripheral blood. CDR3 loop: CASSYSGTGTEAFF. The DNA sequence follows: TGTGCCAGCAGTTACTCGGGGACAGGGACTGAAGCTTTCTTT.